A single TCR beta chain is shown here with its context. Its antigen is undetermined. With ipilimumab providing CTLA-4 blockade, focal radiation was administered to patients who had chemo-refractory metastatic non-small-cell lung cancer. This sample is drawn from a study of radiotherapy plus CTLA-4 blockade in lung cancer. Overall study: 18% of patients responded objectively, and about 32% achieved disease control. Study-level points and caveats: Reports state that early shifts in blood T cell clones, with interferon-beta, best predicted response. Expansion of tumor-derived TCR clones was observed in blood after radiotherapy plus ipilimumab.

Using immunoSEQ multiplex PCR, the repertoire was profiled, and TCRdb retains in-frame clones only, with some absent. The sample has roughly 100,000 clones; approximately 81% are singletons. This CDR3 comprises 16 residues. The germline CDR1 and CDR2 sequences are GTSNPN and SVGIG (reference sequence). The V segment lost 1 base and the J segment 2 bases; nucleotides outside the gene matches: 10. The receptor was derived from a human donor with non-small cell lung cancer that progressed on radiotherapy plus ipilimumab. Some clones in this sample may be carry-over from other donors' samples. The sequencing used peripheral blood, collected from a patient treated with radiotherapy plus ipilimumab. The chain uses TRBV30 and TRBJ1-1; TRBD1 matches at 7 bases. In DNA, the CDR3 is TGTGCCTGGAGTGGGAAGTGGGACAGTTCCAACACTGAAGCTTTCTTT. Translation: CAWSGKWDSSNTEAFF.